This T cell receptor (beta chain) was identified in a study of shared clonotypes between healthy human individuals. Notes on the study in general: A handful of donors showed sharing of roughly 5% of naive CD4 clonotypes. All-four-donor shared clonotypes had higher generation probabilities than non-shared clonotypes did.

Only in-frame clones appear in the TCRdb table, and some are missing; sequencing was by immunoSEQ multiplex PCR. Of 950,000 to 1,100,000 clones detected, 75% to 80% appear once; the ten largest clones hold roughly 0.55%. Details on this clone: Its antigen is not known.

The CDR3 runs to 14 residues. Trimming pared 1 base from V and 4 bases from J, leaving 7 bases between. Germline CDR1 is SNHLY and CDR2 is FYNNEI. The sequenced sample consisted of memory CD4+ T cells from PBMCs. Subset specified: CD45RA-negative fraction. The TCR originated in a man aged 18 to 35 in good health. Some clones in this sample may be carry-over from other donors' samples. This chain uses TRBV2 with TRBJ1-4; D is ambiguous. In DNA, the CDR3 is TGTGCCAGCAGTGAAGGCAGCAATAATGAAAAACTGTTTTTT. Its translation is CASSEGSNNEKLFF.